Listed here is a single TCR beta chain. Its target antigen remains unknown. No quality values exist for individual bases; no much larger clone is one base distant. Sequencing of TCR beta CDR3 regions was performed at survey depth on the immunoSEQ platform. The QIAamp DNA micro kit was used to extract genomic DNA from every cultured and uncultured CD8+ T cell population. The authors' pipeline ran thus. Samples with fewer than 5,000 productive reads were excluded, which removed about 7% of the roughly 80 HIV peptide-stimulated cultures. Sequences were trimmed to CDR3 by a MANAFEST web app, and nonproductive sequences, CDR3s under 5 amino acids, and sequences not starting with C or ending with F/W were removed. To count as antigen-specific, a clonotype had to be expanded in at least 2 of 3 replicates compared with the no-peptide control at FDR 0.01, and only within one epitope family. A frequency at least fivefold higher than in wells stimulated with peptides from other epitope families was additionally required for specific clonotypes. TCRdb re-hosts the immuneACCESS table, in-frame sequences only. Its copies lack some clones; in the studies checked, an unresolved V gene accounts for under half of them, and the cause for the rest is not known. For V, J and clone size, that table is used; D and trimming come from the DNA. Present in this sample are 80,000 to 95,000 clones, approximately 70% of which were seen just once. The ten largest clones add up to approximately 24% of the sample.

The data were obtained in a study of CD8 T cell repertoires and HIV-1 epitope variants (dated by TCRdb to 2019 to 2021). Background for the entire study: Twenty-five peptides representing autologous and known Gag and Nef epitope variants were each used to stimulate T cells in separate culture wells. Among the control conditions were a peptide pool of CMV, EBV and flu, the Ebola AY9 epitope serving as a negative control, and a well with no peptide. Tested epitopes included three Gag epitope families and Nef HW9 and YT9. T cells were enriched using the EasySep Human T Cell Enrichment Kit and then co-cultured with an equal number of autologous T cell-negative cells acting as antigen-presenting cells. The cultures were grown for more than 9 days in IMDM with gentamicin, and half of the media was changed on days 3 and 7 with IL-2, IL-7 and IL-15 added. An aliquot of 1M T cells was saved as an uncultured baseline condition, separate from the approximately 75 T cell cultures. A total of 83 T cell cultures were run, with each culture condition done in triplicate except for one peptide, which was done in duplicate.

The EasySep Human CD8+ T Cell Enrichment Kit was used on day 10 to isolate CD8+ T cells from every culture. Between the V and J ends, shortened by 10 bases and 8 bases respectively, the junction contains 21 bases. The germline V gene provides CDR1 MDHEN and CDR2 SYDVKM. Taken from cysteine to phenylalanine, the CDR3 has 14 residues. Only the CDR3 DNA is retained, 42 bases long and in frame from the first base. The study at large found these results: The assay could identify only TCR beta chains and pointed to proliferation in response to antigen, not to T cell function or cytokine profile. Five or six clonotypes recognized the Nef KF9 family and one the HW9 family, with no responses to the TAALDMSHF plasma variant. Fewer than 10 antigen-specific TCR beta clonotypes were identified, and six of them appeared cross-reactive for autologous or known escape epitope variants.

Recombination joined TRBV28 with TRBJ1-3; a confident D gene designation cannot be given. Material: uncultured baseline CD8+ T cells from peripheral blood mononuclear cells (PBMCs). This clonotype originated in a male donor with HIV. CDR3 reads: CATGSRVGPHTIYF. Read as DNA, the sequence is TGTGCCACCGGATCACGTGTAGGGCCGCACACCATATATTTT. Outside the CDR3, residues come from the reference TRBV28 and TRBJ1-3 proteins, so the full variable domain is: DVKVTQSSRYLVKRTGEKVFLECVQDMDHENMFWYRQDPGLGLRLIYFSYDVKMKEKGDIPEGYSVSREKKERFSLILESASTNQTSMYLCATGSRVGPHTIYFGEGSWLTVV.